Described below is a single TCR beta chain sequence and its context. This specimen comes from a study of blood T cell repertoires in COVID-19. About the research overall: The United States, Italy and Spain were the sources of the acute and convalescent COVID-19 samples. PBMCs, B-cell-depleted T cells, or T cells provided the cDNA or gDNA that made up the material.

CDR3 length: 14 amino acids. Germline lookup yields CDR1 SGHRS and CDR2 YFSETQ. V was cut by 4 bases and J by 5 bases, with 12 bases left in between. A COVID-19 case was met by exposed participants within 2 weeks before study entry. Authors' processing steps: From reference gene primer amplification, estimates of nucleated cell counts were derived. Assay used: immunoSEQ multiplex PCR; TCRdb lists only in-frame clones, some missing. V and J calls and clone size are those listed in that table; D and trimming were worked out from the DNA. This table holds roughly 190,000 clones, around 84% found once. The sequence came from a woman aged 25-40 years who had been exposed to COVID-19. This chain connects TRBV5-1 to TRBJ1-4; perhaps TRBD1 as D (5 bases). The sample taken for sequencing was PBMCs or T cells enriched from blood (not recorded which). The CDR3 nucleotides read TGCGCCAGCAGCCTGGCCCGGGGGAATGAAAAACTGTTTTTT. Protein: CASSLARGNEKLFF.